These 11 T cell receptor beta chains share one sample of origin, sequenced in a study of blood T cells in healthy people across ages. A second about 6 to 12 cycle PCR used barcoded and J-beta primers. MiXCR was run by TCRdb on the 5' RACE reads, yielding one entry per CDR3 protein. The sample has roughly 1.5 million distinct CDR3 sequences, under 55% seen once. Sequencing was performed on blood. The source of these receptors is a woman aged 18 to 35 in good health.

This clonotype has more than one count but fewer than ten. The chain carries TRBV28 and TRBJ2-4; TRBD2 matches 7 bases. The J call may not be correct, given that the DNA end is closer to TRBJ2-7. The CDR3 is 13 amino acids. Per germline, CDR1 MDHEN and CDR2 SYDVKM. The CDR3 here is CASSVRDYGEQYF. The CDR3 DNA reads TGTGCCAGCAGTGTCAGGGACTATGGCGAGCAGTACTTC.

V and J are TRBV7-2 and TRBJ2-1, with D uncertain. The CDR3 consists of 13 residues. Trimming removed 5 bases at V and 7 bases at J, with 12 bases between. CDR1 is SGHTA, CDR2 FQGNSA, per germline. The CDR3 is CASSGGSPNEQFF. The CDR3 nucleotides read TGTGCCAGCAGCGGCGGCTCGCCGAATGAGCAGTTCTTC.

The chain has TRBV25-1 and TRBJ1-2; no clear D. Germline-derived CDR1 and CDR2 are MGHDK and SYGVNS. Trimming took off 5 bases at V and 9 bases at J, with 10 bases between the two ends. This CDR3 spans 11 amino acids. The CDR3 spells CASSTGLSYTF. DNA for the CDR3: TGTGCCAGCAGTACTGGACTCAGCTACACCTTC.

The genes are TRBV27 and TRBJ1-5; 9 bases are shared with TRBD1. The CDR3 sequence is 18 residues long. The germline V gene has CDR1 MNHEY and CDR2 SMNVEV (reference sequence). The trim removed 6 bases at V and 0 bases at J, leaving 12 bases unmatched. The CDR3 protein is CASSRQGVTAYSNQPQHF. The CDR3 nucleotides are TGTGCCAGCAGCCGACAGGGGGTTACCGCTTATAGCAATCAGCCCCAGCATTTT.

The chain joins TRBV4-1 to TRBJ1-2; a possible D gene is TRBD1 (5 bases). The CDR3 totals 13 residues. Germline V gene sequence: CDR1 MGHRA, CDR2 YSYEKL. V was trimmed by 3 bases and J by 4 bases, leaving 9 bases between them. The CDR3 here is CASSQSRAYGYTF. As DNA, the CDR3 is TGCGCCAGCAGCCAGTCCAGGGCCTATGGCTACACCTTC.

This sequence joins TRBV6-2 or TRBV6-3 and TRBJ2-7, with D perhaps given as TRBD1 or TRBD2 (5 bases each). CDR3 length: 13 residues. Germline values: CDR1 MNHEY, CDR2 SVGEGT. The V and J ends lost 4 bases and 4 bases respectively, with 11 bases between them. The DNA for the CDR3 is TGTGCCAGCAGTTCCCGGGACGTTTACGAGCAGTACTTC. Its protein is CASSSRDVYEQYF.

This clonotype has a handful of counts. The J gene is TRBJ2-1, the V gene TRBV7-9, with 10 bases lining up with TRBD2. J was trimmed by 3 bases and V by 5 bases; bases with no gene match: 7. The CDR3 length is 16 residues. In germline, CDR1 is SEHNR, CDR2 FQNEAQ (reference sequence). The chain's CDR3 is CASSPRGLADYNEQFF. CDR3 nucleotide sequence: TGTGCCAGCAGCCCCCGAGGACTAGCGGACTACAATGAGCAGTTCTTC.

This clonotype was seen a single time. V and J are TRBV7-9 and TRBJ2-5; D is possibly TRBD2 (5 bases). The J call may be wrong; the DNA end is better matched by TRBJ2-7. CDR1 is SEHNR and CDR2 is FQNEAQ in the germline V gene (reference sequence). The CDR3 has 13 amino acids. CDR3 DNA: TGTGCCAGCAGCCGAACGGGAACGTTCGAGCAGTACTTC. Translated, it gives CASSRTGTFEQYF.

Here the CDR3 DNA reads TGTGCCACTGGGGGCGGCAGCTCCTACGAGCAGTACTTC. Protein product: CATGGGSSYEQYF. This chain connects TRBV10-3 to TRBJ2-7; possibly TRBD1 for D (6 bases). The V gene lost 10 bases and the J gene lost 0 bases, with 13 bases spanning the gap. This CDR3 contains 13 residues. Per germline, CDR1 ENHRY and CDR2 SYGVKD.

V is TRBV15 and J is TRBJ1-6; D possibly corresponds to TRBD1 (5 bases). Between the trimmed V and J ends, which lost 3 bases and 7 bases, there was a span of 10 bases. CDR3 length equals 14 residues. Germline assignment: CDR1 LNHNV and CDR2 YYDKDF (reference sequence). CDR3 sequence reads: CATSRTENNSPLHF. In DNA, the CDR3 is TGTGCCACCAGCAGGACAGAAAACAATTCACCCCTCCACTTT.

The CDR3 DNA reads as TGCGCCAGCAGCTTGTTCCAGCTACAAGAGACCCAGTACTTC. Translation: CASSLFQLQETQYF. The rearrangement joins TRBV5-1 to TRBJ2-5, with D hard to call. The ends were cut back, 1 base at V and 2 bases at J, with 9 bases in the middle. This CDR3 spans 14 amino acids. The germline V gene has CDR1 SGHRS and CDR2 YFSETQ.